This TCR beta chain was sequenced in a study of T cell responses to AZD1222 COVID-19 vaccine. Sequencing was performed with immunoSEQ multiplex PCR; in TCRdb, only in-frame clones are kept and a portion is missing. Among tens of thousands of clones, approximately 90% were seen once, and the ten largest hold roughly 20%. Trimming shortened V by 8 bases and J by 2 bases, and 12 bases separated the two germline ends. CDR3 length: 13 amino acids. Germline V gene sequence: CDR1 MRHNA, CDR2 SNTAGT. As for this clone: The antigen is not known.

Study results and caveats: Nearly half of unique spike-specific TCRs reportedly avoided B.1.351 and B.1.1.7 mutated regions. In a largely white British group with more females than males, clonal diversity was possibly underestimated. Spike was spanned by vaccine-associated CD4 TCRs, with dominance at 160-218 and 743-854.

The rearrangement joins TRBV6-4 to TRBJ1-2, with D possibly matching TRBD1 (6 bases). This sequence was found in an adult in good health. The sequences come from peripheral blood, collected on day 0 of AZD1222 vaccination. In DNA form, the CDR3 reads TGTGCCAGCTCGGACAGAATCAACTATGGCTACACCTTC. As protein: CASSDRINYGYTF.